This T cell receptor (beta chain) was recovered during a study of blood T cell repertoires in COVID-19. Using immunoSEQ multiplex PCR, the repertoire was profiled, and TCRdb retains in-frame clones only, with some absent. The sample lists around 30,000 clones; 65% to 90% were seen once. Trimming took 2 bases from V and 4 from J, leaving 11 bases between them. Germline CDR1 and CDR2: SGHTA and FQGTGA. This CDR3 is 14 amino acids long. The TCR originated in a man aged 55 to 69 with active COVID-19. V usage is TRBV7-3 and J usage is TRBJ1-1; D unclear. Sequences were obtained from peripheral blood. As DNA, the CDR3 is TGTGCCAGCAGCTTAGATGGAGTTGTCACTGAAGCTTTCTTT. Protein product: CASSLDGVVTEAFF.